This T cell receptor beta chain was sequenced in a study of metastatic and nonmetastatic thyroid tumors. CDR1 is GTSNPN, CDR2 SVGIG, per germline (reference sequence). This CDR3 is 13 amino acids long. Trimming removed 3 bases from V and 2 bases from J, with 10 bases in between. Study-wide results and limits: Within blood and tumor, benign nodules reportedly had significantly lower TCR beta diversity than malignant thyroid tumors did.

This clone was found once. Its target is unknown. No patient received treatment before thyroid surgery. TCRdb reprocessed the PCR reads using MiXCR. The sample has over 8,500 clones; 26% are singletons. The sample consisted of tumor tissue. The TCR originated in a female donor with papillary thyroid cancer or a benign thyroid nodule (not recorded which). Some clones in this sample may be carry-over from other donors' samples. The rearrangement links TRBV30 to TRBJ1-2, with D possibly TRBD1 on 5 matching bases. DNA of the CDR3: TGTGCCTGGAGGACGGGGCGCAACTATGGCTACACCTTC. Residues: CAWRTGRNYGYTF.